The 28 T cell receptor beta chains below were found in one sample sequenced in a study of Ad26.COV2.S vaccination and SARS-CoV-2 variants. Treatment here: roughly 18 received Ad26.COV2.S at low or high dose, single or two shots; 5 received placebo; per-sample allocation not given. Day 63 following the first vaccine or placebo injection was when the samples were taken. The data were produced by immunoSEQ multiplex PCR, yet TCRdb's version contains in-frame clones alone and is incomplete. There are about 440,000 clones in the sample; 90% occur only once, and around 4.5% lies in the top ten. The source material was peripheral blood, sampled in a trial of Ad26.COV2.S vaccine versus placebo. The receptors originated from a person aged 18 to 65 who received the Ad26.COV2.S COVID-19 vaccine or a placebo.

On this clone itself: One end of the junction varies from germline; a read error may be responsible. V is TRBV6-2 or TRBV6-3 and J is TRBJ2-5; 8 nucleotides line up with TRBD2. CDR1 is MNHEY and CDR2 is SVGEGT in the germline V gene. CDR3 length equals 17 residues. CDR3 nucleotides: TGTGCCAGCAGTAACTCTCGGGGCGGGAGGTCCCAAGAGACCCAGTACTTC. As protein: CASSNSRGGRSQETQYF.

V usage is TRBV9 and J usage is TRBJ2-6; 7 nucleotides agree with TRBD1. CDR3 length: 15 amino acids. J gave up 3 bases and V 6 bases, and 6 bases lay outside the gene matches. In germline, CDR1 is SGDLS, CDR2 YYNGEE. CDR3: CASNERGHGANVLTF. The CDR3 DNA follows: TGTGCCAGCAACGAAAGGGGGCATGGGGCCAACGTCCTGACTTTC.

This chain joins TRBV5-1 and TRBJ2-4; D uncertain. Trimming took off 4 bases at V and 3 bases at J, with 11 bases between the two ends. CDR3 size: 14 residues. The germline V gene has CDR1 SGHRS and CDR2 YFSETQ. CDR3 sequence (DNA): TGCGCCAGCAGCCCTGGGGTCCTCAAAAACATTCAGTACTTC. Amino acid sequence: CASSPGVLKNIQYF. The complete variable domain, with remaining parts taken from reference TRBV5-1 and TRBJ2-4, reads KAGVTQTPRYLIKTRGQQVTLSCSPISGHRSVSWYQQTPGQGLQFLFEYFSETQRNKGNFPGRFSGRQFSNSRSEMNVSTLELGDSALYLCASSPGVLKNIQYFGAGTRLSVL.

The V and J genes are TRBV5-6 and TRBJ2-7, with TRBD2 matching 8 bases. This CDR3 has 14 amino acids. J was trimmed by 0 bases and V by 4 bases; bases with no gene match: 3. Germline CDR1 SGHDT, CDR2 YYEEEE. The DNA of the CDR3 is TGTGCCAGCAGCCCGGGGACTAGCTCCTACGAGCAGTACTTC. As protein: CASSPGTSSYEQYF.

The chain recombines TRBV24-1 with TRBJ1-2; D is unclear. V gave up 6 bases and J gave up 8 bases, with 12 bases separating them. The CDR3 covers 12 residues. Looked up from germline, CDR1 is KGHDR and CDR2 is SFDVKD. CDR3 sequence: CATSSLSGGYTF. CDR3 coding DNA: TGTGCCACCAGTTCCCTCTCTGGGGGCTACACCTTC.

In DNA form, the CDR3 reads TGTGCCAGCAGTTCTACATTCTTATTAGGGGACACTGAAGCTTTCTTT. Translation: CASSSTFLLGDTEAFF. The chain employs TRBV6-2 or TRBV6-3 and TRBJ1-1, with D tentatively TRBD1 (5 bases). V lost 4 bases and J lost 3, with 18 bases in between. There are 16 residues in the CDR3. The germline V gene has CDR1 MNHEY and CDR2 SVGEGT.

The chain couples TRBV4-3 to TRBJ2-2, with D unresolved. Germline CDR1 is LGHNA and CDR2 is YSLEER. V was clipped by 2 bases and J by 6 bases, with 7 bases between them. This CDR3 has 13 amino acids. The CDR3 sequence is CASSQWVAGELFF. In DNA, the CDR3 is TGCGCCAGCAGCCAATGGGTAGCCGGGGAGCTGTTTTTT.

This CDR3 reads CASSSGLGETQYF. The CDR3 nucleotides read TGTGCCAGCAGCTCTGGGCTTGGGGAGACCCAGTACTTC. The chain is built from TRBV11-3 and TRBJ2-5; D unclear. The V gene lost 4 bases and the J gene lost 5 bases, with 11 bases spanning the gap. From germline, CDR1 is SGHNT and CDR2 YENEEA. This CDR3 contains 13 residues.

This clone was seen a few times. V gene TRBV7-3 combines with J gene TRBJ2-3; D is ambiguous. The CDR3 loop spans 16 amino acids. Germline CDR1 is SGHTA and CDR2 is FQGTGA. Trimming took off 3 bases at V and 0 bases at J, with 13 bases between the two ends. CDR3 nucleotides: TGTGCCAGCAGCTTGGGCGGAGTTTCTAGCACAGATACGCAGTATTTT. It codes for CASSLGGVSSTDTQYF.

The CDR3 region is CASSRKGLAAYNEQFF. CDR3 nucleotide sequence: TGCGCCAGCAGTCGGAAGGGACTAGCGGCCTACAATGAGCAGTTCTTC. This chain links TRBV23-1 with TRBJ2-1; TRBD2 aligns across 11 bases. TRBV23-1 counts as an open reading frame of uncertain function. V shed 4 bases, J shed 2 bases, and the junction held 4 bases outside the gene matches. This CDR3 has 16 residues.

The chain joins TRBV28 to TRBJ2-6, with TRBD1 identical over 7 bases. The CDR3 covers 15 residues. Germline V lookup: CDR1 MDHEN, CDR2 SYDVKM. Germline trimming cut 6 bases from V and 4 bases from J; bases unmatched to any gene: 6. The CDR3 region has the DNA TGTGCCAGCAGCCATACAGGGGTCGGGGCCAACGTCCTGACTTTC. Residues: CASSHTGVGANVLTF. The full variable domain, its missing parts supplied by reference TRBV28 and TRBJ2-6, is DVKVTQSSRYLVKRTGEKVFLECVQDMDHENMFWYRQDPGLGLRLIYFSYDVKMKEKGDIPEGYSVSREKKERFSLILESASTNQTSMYLCASSHTGVGANVLTFGAGSRLTVL.

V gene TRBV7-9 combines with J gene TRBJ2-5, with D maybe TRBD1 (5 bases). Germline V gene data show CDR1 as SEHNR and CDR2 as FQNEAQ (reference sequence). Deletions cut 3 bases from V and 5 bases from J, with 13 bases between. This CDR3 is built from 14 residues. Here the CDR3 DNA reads TGTGCCAGCAGCTTGGACATAGGCTGGGAGACCCAGTACTTC. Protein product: CASSLDIGWETQYF.

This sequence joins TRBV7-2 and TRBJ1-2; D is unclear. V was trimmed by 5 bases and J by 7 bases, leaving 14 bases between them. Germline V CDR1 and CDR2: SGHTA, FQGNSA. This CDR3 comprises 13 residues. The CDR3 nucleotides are TGTGCCAGCAGCCCCCCCAGCCTGAGTGGCTACACCTTC. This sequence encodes CASSPPSLSGYTF.

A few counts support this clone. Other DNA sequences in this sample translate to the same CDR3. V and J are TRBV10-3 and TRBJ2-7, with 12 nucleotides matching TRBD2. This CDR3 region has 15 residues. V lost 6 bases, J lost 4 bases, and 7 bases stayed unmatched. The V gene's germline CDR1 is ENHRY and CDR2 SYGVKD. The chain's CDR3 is CAISATSGRRYEQYF. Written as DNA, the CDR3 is TGTGCCATCAGCGCGACTAGCGGGAGAAGGTACGAGCAGTACTTC.

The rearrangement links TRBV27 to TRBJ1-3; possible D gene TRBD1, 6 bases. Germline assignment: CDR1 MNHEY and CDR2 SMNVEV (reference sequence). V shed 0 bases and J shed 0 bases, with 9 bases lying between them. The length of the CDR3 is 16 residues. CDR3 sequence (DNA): TGTGCCAGCAGTTTATCTTGGGGACACTCTGGAAACACCATATATTTT. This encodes CASSLSWGHSGNTIYF.

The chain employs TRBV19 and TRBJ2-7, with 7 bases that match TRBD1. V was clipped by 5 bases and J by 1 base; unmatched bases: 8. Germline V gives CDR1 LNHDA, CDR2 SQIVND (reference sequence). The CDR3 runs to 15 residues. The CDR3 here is CASSYTGAFSYEQYF. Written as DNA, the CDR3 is TGTGCCAGTAGTTACACAGGGGCTTTTTCCTACGAGCAGTACTTC.

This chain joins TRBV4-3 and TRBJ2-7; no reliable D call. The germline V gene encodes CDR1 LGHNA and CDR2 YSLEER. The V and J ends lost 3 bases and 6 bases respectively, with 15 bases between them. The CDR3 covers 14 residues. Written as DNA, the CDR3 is TGCGCCAGCAGCCAGTCACGGGCCGGTTCCGAGCAGTACTTC. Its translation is CASSQSRAGSEQYF.

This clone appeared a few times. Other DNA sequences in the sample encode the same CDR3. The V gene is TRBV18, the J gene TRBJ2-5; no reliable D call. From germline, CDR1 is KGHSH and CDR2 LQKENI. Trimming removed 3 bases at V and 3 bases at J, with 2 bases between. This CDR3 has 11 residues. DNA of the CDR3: TGTGCCAGCTCACCTAAAGAGACCCAGTACTTC. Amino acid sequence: CASSPKETQYF.

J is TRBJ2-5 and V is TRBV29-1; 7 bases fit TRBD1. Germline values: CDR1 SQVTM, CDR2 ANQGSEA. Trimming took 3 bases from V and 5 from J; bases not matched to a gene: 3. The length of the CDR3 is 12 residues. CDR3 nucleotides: TGCAGCGTTGAGGGCAGGGGGGAGACCCAGTACTTC. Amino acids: CSVEGRGETQYF.

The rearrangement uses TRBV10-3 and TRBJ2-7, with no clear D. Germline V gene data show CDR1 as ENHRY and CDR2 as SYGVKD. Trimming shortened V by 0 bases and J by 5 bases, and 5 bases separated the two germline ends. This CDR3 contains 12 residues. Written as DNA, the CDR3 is TGTGCCATCAGTGAGTCGACAAACGAGCAGTACTTC. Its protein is CAISESTNEQYF.

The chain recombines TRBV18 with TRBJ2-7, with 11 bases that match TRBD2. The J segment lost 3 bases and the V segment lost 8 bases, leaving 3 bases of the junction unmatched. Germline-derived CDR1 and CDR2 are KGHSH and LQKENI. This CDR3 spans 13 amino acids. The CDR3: CASRLAGFYEQYF. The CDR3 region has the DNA TGTGCCAGCAGACTAGCGGGATTCTACGAGCAGTACTTC.

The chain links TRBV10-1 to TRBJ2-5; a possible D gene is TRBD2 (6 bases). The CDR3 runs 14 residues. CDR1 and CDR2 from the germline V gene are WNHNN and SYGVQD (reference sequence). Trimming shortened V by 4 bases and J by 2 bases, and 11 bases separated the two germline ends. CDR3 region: CASSVRDLQETQYF. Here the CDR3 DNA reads TGCGCCAGCAGTGTAAGGGACTTACAAGAGACCCAGTACTTC.

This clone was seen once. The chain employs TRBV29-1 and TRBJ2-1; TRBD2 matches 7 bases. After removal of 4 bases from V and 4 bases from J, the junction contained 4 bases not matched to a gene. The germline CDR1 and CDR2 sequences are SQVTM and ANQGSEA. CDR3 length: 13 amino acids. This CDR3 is CSVVLLAYNEQFF. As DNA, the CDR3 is TGCAGCGTTGTACTACTAGCGTACAATGAGCAGTTCTTC.

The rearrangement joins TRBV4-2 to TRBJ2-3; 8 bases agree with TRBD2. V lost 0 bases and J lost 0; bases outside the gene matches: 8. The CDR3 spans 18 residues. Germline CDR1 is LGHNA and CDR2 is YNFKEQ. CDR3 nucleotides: TGTGCCAGCAGCCAAGATGGAGGCGGGGGGACTAGCACAGATACGCAGTATTTT. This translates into CASSQDGGGGTSTDTQYF.

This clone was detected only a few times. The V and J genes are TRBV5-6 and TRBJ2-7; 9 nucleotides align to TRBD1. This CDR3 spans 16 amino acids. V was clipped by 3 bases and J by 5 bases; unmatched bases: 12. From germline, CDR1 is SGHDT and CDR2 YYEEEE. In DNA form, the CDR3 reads TGTGCCAGCAGCTGGGGGACAGGGCTCCTCGGGAACGAGCAGTACTTC. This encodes CASSWGTGLLGNEQYF. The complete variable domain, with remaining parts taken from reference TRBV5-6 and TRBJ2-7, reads DAGVTQSPTHLIKTRGQQVTLRCSPKSGHDTVSWYQQALGQGPQFIFQYYEEEERQRGNFPDRFSGHQFPNYSSELNVNALLLGDSALYLCASSWGTGLLGNEQYFGPGTRLTVT.

As DNA, the CDR3 is TGCAGCGCCCGATCGGGGAATCAGCCCCAGCATTTT. Translation gives CSARSGNQPQHF. The chain has TRBV29-1 and TRBJ1-5; D is uncertain. Germline V gene data show CDR1 as SQVTM and CDR2 as ANQGSEA. The V end was cut by 7 bases, the J end by 4 bases, with 11 bases between. The CDR3 runs 12 residues.

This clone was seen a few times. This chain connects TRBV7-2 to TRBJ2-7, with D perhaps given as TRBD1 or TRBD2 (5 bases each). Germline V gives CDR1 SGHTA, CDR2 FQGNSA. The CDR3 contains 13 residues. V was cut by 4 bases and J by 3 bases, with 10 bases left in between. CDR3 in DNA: TGTGCCAGCAGCTCAGGGACGGGCTACGAGCAGTACTTC. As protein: CASSSGTGYEQYF.

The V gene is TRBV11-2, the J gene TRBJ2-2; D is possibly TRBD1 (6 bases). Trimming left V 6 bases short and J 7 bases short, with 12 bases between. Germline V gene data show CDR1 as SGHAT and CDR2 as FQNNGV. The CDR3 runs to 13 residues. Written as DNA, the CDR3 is TGTGCCAGCAGACAGGGAGTGGACGGGGAGCTGTTTTTT. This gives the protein CASRQGVDGELFF.